This T cell receptor beta chain was captured by sequencing in a study of blood T cell repertoires in COVID-19. Germline loops: CDR1 LGHNA, CDR2 YSLEER. The CDR3 totals 18 residues. V lost 4 bases and J lost 0; bases outside the gene matches: 12. In the source study's methods: Amplification from reference gene primers served as the basis for estimated nucleated cell counts. TCRdb's table, derived via immunoSEQ multiplex PCR, lists solely in-frame clones and lacks some. V and J calls and clone size follow that table, whereas D and trimming were derived from the DNA. Of around 37,000 clones in the sample, roughly 80% are singletons; the top ten hold about 4.9%.

What was sequenced was peripheral blood. The source of this sequence is a man aged 50 to 59 with active COVID-19. The chain is built from TRBV4-3 and TRBJ2-5; 9 bases are shared with TRBD1. The CDR3 spells CASSLSKDRGFYQETQYF. The CDR3, as DNA: TGCGCCAGCAGCCTAAGCAAAGACAGGGGGTTCTACCAAGAGACCCAGTACTTC.